This is a list of T cell receptor beta chains from one sample in a study of shared clonotypes between healthy human individuals. The method was immunoSEQ multiplex PCR; TCRdb's version includes in-frame clones alone and lacks a portion of them. The data contain some 2,500,000 clones, more than 85% of them singletons. Input material: naive CD4+ T cells from PBMCs. The origin of the receptors is a man aged 18 to 30 in good health. Some clones in this sample may be carry-over from other donors' samples. The CDR3 runs from the conserved cysteine through the conserved F or W. Each record gives: CDR3 protein, D gene, V gene, clone size. D genes are given only for firm matches. Only part of the rows carry a size: once, few, many, or a class if the clone is expanded.

CDR3 protein: CASSDSRPRGVATDTQYF
D gene: -
V gene: TRBV6-4
clone size: -

CDR3 protein: CASTPGVGYTF
D gene: -
V gene: TRBV28
clone size: once

CDR3 protein: CASRSDRGLMTEAFF
D gene: TRBD1
V gene: TRBV5-1
clone size: -

CDR3 protein: CASSPDGYNQPQHF
D gene: -
V gene: TRBV5-1
clone size: -

CDR3 protein: CSVSNRRGGEETQYF
D gene: -
V gene: TRBV29-1
clone size: -

CDR3 protein: CASSIQGFGNQPQHF
D gene: -
V gene: TRBV19
clone size: -

CDR3 protein: CASISHLPGLALYEQYF
D gene: TRBD2
V gene: TRBV28
clone size: -

CDR3 protein: CASSPILAGVSHEQYF
D gene: TRBD2
V gene: TRBV18
clone size: -

CDR3 protein: CSARVYGDEQYF
D gene: -
V gene: TRBV29-1
clone size: -

CDR3 protein: CAISAGPGQGTGELFF
D gene: TRBD1
V gene: TRBV10-3
clone size: -

CDR3 protein: CASSLIGTTTAEQYF
D gene: TRBD2
V gene: TRBV5-1
clone size: -

CDR3 protein: CASSRAKTSGRATGELFF
D gene: TRBD2
V gene: TRBV19
clone size: -

CDR3 protein: CASSYSVPGQGGGYTF
D gene: TRBD1
V gene: TRBV6-5
clone size: -

CDR3 protein: CASSGEGLGETQYF
D gene: TRBD2
V gene: TRBV2
clone size: -

CDR3 protein: CASSLEGRETQYF
D gene: -
V gene: TRBV5-4
clone size: -

CDR3 protein: CASRGDVFRGNTF
D gene: -
V gene: TRBV6-1
clone size: once

CDR3 protein: CASSLFTGEPYEQYF
D gene: TRBD1
V gene: TRBV14
clone size: -

CDR3 protein: CASTAYTEAFF
D gene: -
V gene: TRBV2
clone size: few

CDR3 protein: CASISGSRSYNEQFF
D gene: TRBD2
V gene: TRBV2
clone size: -

CDR3 protein: CASSSGGTIRGYTF
D gene: -
V gene: TRBV27
clone size: -

CDR3 protein: CASSLSARASTDTQYF
D gene: -
V gene: TRBV4-3
clone size: -

CDR3 protein: CASSRLAGGSNEQFF
D gene: TRBD2
V gene: TRBV5-4
clone size: -

CDR3 protein: CASSLGVGMAGDADTQYF
D gene: TRBD2
V gene: TRBV11-3
clone size: -

CDR3 protein: CASSLGTENTEAFF
D gene: -
V gene: TRBV4-3
clone size: few